This is a list of T cell receptor beta chains from one sample in a study of cytomegalovirus exposure and HLA in healthy donors. The method was immunoSEQ multiplex PCR; TCRdb's version includes in-frame clones alone and lacks a portion of them. The sample features over 120,000 clones, with approximately 1% in its top ten. Sequencing was performed on PBMCs. Receptors originate from a male donor in good health and CMV-seronegative. Both conserved end residues are part of each CDR3. D genes are given only for firm matches.

CDR3aa: CASSLITITSGEQYF
CDR3nt: TGTGCCAGCAGCTTAATCACCATTACATCGGGCGAGCAGTACTTC
v_gene: TRBV11-2
j_gene: TRBJ2-7
d_gene: NA

CDR3aa: CASSFFAGDSYEQYF
CDR3nt: TGTGCCAGCAGTTTTTTCGCAGGGGACTCCTACGAGCAGTACTTC
v_gene: TRBV28
j_gene: TRBJ2-7
d_gene: NA

CDR3aa: CASSSSGLAIRYEQYF
CDR3nt: TGTGCCAGCAGCTCCTCGGGACTAGCGATTCGTTACGAGCAGTACTTC
v_gene: TRBV5-6
j_gene: TRBJ2-7
d_gene: TRBD2

CDR3aa: CASSYSRDRLSYEQYF
CDR3nt: TGTGCCAGCAGTTACTCAAGGGACAGGCTCTCCTACGAGCAGTACTTC
v_gene: TRBV6-5
j_gene: TRBJ2-7
d_gene: TRBD1

CDR3aa: CASSGQFGSRELFF
CDR3nt: TGTGCCAGCAGCGGACAGTTTGGGTCCCGGGAGCTGTTTTTT
v_gene: TRBV2
j_gene: TRBJ2-2
d_gene: NA

CDR3aa: CASNPGGSGDTQYF
CDR3nt: TGTGCCAGTAATCCTGGGGGTAGCGGAGATACGCAGTATTTT
v_gene: TRBV28
j_gene: TRBJ2-3
d_gene: NA

CDR3aa: CASSPQDVGASNQPQHF
CDR3nt: TGTGCCAGCTCACCGCAGGACGTGGGGGCTAGCAATCAGCCCCAGCATTTT
v_gene: TRBV18
j_gene: TRBJ1-5
d_gene: NA

CDR3aa: CASSPGGAGTVAGELFF
CDR3nt: TGTGCCAGCAGCCCCGGCGGGGCAGGGACGGTAGCCGGGGAGCTGTTTTTT
v_gene: TRBV11-2
j_gene: TRBJ2-2
d_gene: NA

CDR3aa: CASSLTSGGNGELFF
CDR3nt: TGTGCCAGCAGCCTGACTAGCGGGGGAAACGGGGAGCTGTTTTTT
v_gene: TRBV9
j_gene: TRBJ2-2
d_gene: TRBD2

CDR3aa: CASSLEGEHYFLSSNEQFF
CDR3nt: TGCGCCAGCAGCTTGGAAGGAGAGCATTATTTCCTGTCGTCCAATGAGCAGTTCTTC
v_gene: TRBV5-1
j_gene: TRBJ2-1
d_gene: NA

CDR3aa: CASSPRSLAGELFF
CDR3nt: TGTGCCAGTAGTCCTAGAAGTTTAGCCGGGGAGCTGTTTTTT
v_gene: TRBV19
j_gene: TRBJ2-2
d_gene: NA

CDR3aa: CASSRGNTEAFF
CDR3nt: TGTGCCAGCAGCCGGGGGAACACTGAAGCTTTCTTT
v_gene: TRBV11-3
j_gene: TRBJ1-1
d_gene: NA

CDR3aa: CASSSLGLAPETQYF
CDR3nt: TGTGCCAGCAGCTCCCTCGGACTAGCCCCAGAGACCCAGTACTTC
v_gene: TRBV7-9
j_gene: TRBJ2-5
d_gene: TRBD2

CDR3aa: CASSSDSVNTEAFF
CDR3nt: TGTGCCAGCAGTTCGGACAGCGTGAACACTGAAGCTTTCTTT
v_gene: TRBV6-5
j_gene: TRBJ1-1
d_gene: NA

CDR3aa: CASSWQGSDYGYTF
CDR3nt: TGTGCCAGCAGCTGGCAGGGTTCGGACTATGGCTACACCTTC
v_gene: TRBV14
j_gene: TRBJ1-2
d_gene: NA

CDR3aa: CASSLERGGRGQNEQFF
CDR3nt: TGTGCCAGCTCACTTGAACGTGGGGGCCGCGGTCAGAATGAGCAGTTCTTC
v_gene: TRBV18
j_gene: TRBJ2-1
d_gene: NA

CDR3aa: CASAPGGADGYTF
CDR3nt: TGCGCCAGCGCCCCAGGGGGCGCGGATGGCTACACCTTC
v_gene: TRBV5-1
j_gene: TRBJ1-2
d_gene: TRBD1

CDR3aa: CASSYVGTTGTEAFF
CDR3nt: TGTGCCAGCAGTTACGTCGGGACGACAGGCACTGAAGCTTTCTTT
v_gene: TRBV6-5
j_gene: TRBJ1-1
d_gene: NA

CDR3aa: CAIRSQGEGYGYTF
CDR3nt: TGTGCCATCAGATCACAGGGGGAAGGCTATGGCTACACCTTC
v_gene: TRBV10-3
j_gene: TRBJ1-2
d_gene: TRBD1

CDR3aa: CASSRGISPLHF
CDR3nt: TGTGCCAGCAGTAGGGGGATTTCACCCCTCCACTTT
v_gene: TRBV13
j_gene: TRBJ1-6
d_gene: NA

CDR3aa: CASSQDRPRKSSYNEQFF
CDR3nt: TGCGCCAGCAGCCAAGATCGTCCGAGAAAAAGCTCCTACAATGAGCAGTTCTTC
v_gene: TRBV4-3
j_gene: TRBJ2-1
d_gene: NA

CDR3aa: CASSLINEQYF
CDR3nt: TGTGCCAGCAGCTTAATAAACGAGCAGTACTTC
v_gene: TRBV7-8
j_gene: TRBJ2-7
d_gene: NA

CDR3aa: CASSLGGGAGSYEQYF
CDR3nt: TGTGCCAGCAGCTTAGGGGGCGGGGCGGGGTCCTACGAGCAGTACTTC
v_gene: TRBV7-2
j_gene: TRBJ2-7
d_gene: NA

CDR3aa: CSAGGEHGGYTF
CDR3nt: TGCAGCGCCGGAGGAGAGCACGGGGGCTACACCTTC
v_gene: TRBV29-1
j_gene: TRBJ1-2
d_gene: NA

CDR3aa: CASSSSGESVEQYF
CDR3nt: TGTGCCAGCAGCAGTTCAGGGGAGTCGGTCGAGCAGTACTTC
v_gene: TRBV11-2
j_gene: TRBJ2-7
d_gene: NA

CDR3aa: CASSFLGKTQYF
CDR3nt: TGTGCCAGCAGTTTTCTAGGAAAGACCCAGTACTTC
v_gene: TRBV28
j_gene: TRBJ2-5
d_gene: NA

CDR3aa: CASSYSRVTVTEAFF
CDR3nt: TGTGCCAGCAGTTACTCGAGAGTCACGGTAACTGAAGCTTTCTTT
v_gene: TRBV6-5
j_gene: TRBJ1-1
d_gene: NA

CDR3aa: CASSLNSDRVNYGYTF
CDR3nt: TGCGCCAGCAGCCTTAATTCGGACAGGGTAAACTATGGCTACACCTTC
v_gene: TRBV4-3
j_gene: TRBJ1-2
d_gene: TRBD1

CDR3aa: CASSYTGATGGYTF
CDR3nt: TGTGCCAGCAGTTACACAGGCGCCACCGGGGGCTACACCTTC
v_gene: TRBV6-5
j_gene: TRBJ1-2
d_gene: NA

CDR3aa: CASSVRVSGETQYF
CDR3nt: TGTGCCAGCAGCGTCCGGGTTAGTGGAGAGACCCAGTACTTC
v_gene: TRBV13
j_gene: TRBJ2-5
d_gene: NA

CDR3aa: CARRGRSWRMRESKQFF
CDR3nt: TGTGCCCGAAGGGGGAGAAGCTGGCGCATGCGGGAGTCGAAGCAGTTCTTC
v_gene: TRBV19
j_gene: TRBJ2-1
d_gene: NA

CDR3aa: CASSLAGTGGGHTEAFF
CDR3nt: TGTGCCAGCAGCTTAGCCGGGACAGGGGGCGGGCACACTGAAGCTTTCTTT
v_gene: TRBV11-2
j_gene: TRBJ1-1
d_gene: TRBD1

CDR3aa: CASSLAEVPGHSYEQYF
CDR3nt: TGCGCCAGCAGCTTGGCCGAAGTTCCGGGACACAGCTACGAGCAGTACTTC
v_gene: TRBV5-1
j_gene: TRBJ2-7
d_gene: NA

CDR3aa: CASSTGGRSTEAFF
CDR3nt: TGTGCCAGCAGCACAGGGGGCAGGAGCACTGAAGCTTTCTTT
v_gene: TRBV7-9
j_gene: TRBJ1-1
d_gene: TRBD1

CDR3aa: CASSLVWTGVSGELFF
CDR3nt: TGTGCCAGCAGCTTGGTATGGACGGGAGTTAGCGGGGAGCTGTTTTTT
v_gene: TRBV5-4
j_gene: TRBJ2-2
d_gene: NA

CDR3aa: CASSLTGPGAFF
CDR3nt: TGTGCCAGCAGCTTAACAGGCCCAGGAGCTTTCTTT
v_gene: TRBV7-9
j_gene: TRBJ1-1
d_gene: NA

CDR3aa: CASSSREGYNSPLHF
CDR3nt: TGTGCCAGCAGCTCCAGGGAGGGGTATAATTCACCCCTCCACTTT
v_gene: TRBV9
j_gene: TRBJ1-6
d_gene: NA

CDR3aa: CAWTRGGTGGDQPQHF
CDR3nt: TGTGCCTGGACCCGGGGGGGGACAGGGGGAGATCAGCCCCAGCATTTT
v_gene: TRBV30
j_gene: TRBJ1-5
d_gene: TRBD1

CDR3aa: CASSQGELSLDTQYF
CDR3nt: TGCGCCAGCAGCCAAGGTGAGCTGAGCTTGGATACGCAGTATTTT
v_gene: TRBV4-1
j_gene: TRBJ2-3
d_gene: NA

CDR3aa: CASSRQSPNQPQHF
CDR3nt: TGTGCCAGTTCCCGACAGTCACCCAATCAGCCCCAGCATTTT
v_gene: TRBV19
j_gene: TRBJ1-5
d_gene: NA

CDR3aa: CAWAGRATDTQYF
CDR3nt: TGTGCCTGGGCCGGGAGAGCGACAGATACGCAGTATTTT
v_gene: TRBV30
j_gene: TRBJ2-3
d_gene: NA

CDR3aa: CASSQEDISGNTIYF
CDR3nt: TGTGCCAGCAGCCAAGAAGACATTTCGGGAAACACCATATATTTT
v_gene: TRBV4-2
j_gene: TRBJ1-3
d_gene: NA

CDR3aa: CAWSVRGQGPSYGNTIYF
CDR3nt: TGTGCCTGGAGTGTACGGGGACAGGGGCCCTCTTATGGAAACACCATATATTTT
v_gene: TRBV30
j_gene: TRBJ1-3
d_gene: TRBD1

CDR3aa: CAWSVRENTEAFF
CDR3nt: TGTGCCTGGAGTGTCAGGGAGAACACTGAAGCTTTCTTT
v_gene: TRBV30
j_gene: TRBJ1-1
d_gene: NA

CDR3aa: CASSYLIHRENQPQHF
CDR3nt: TGTGCCAGCAGTTACTTGATACACAGGGAAAATCAGCCCCAGCATTTT
v_gene: TRBV6-5
j_gene: TRBJ1-5
d_gene: NA

CDR3aa: CSVGSGTGDQPQHF
CDR3nt: TGCAGCGTTGGCTCCGGGACAGGGGATCAGCCCCAGCATTTT
v_gene: TRBV29-1
j_gene: TRBJ1-5
d_gene: TRBD1

CDR3aa: CAWSAGTADTIYF
CDR3nt: TGTGCCTGGAGTGCAGGAACTGCAGACACCATATATTTT
v_gene: TRBV30
j_gene: TRBJ1-3
d_gene: NA

CDR3aa: CASSAQTTGILVYGNTIYF
CDR3nt: TGTGCCAGCTCAGCCCAAACTACAGGGATCCTTGTTTATGGAAACACCATATATTTT
v_gene: TRBV18
j_gene: TRBJ1-3
d_gene: NA

CDR3aa: CAWSSGAAEQYF
CDR3nt: TGTGCCTGGAGTTCAGGGGCTGCCGAGCAGTACTTC
v_gene: TRBV30
j_gene: TRBJ2-7
d_gene: NA

CDR3aa: CASSFRGLGYTF
CDR3nt: TGTGCCAGCAGTTTCAGGGGTTTAGGCTACACCTTC
v_gene: TRBV28
j_gene: TRBJ1-2
d_gene: NA

CDR3aa: CASSSRGTGGFNTGELFF
CDR3nt: TGTGCCAGTAGTAGTAGGGGGACAGGGGGCTTTAACACCGGGGAGCTGTTTTTT
v_gene: TRBV19
j_gene: TRBJ2-2
d_gene: TRBD1

CDR3aa: CSAQRGLSTDTQYF
CDR3nt: TGCAGCGCCCAGCGGGGGCTGAGCACAGATACGCAGTATTTT
v_gene: TRBV29-1
j_gene: TRBJ2-3
d_gene: TRBD2

CDR3aa: CASRGQGSNSPLHF
CDR3nt: TGTGCCAGCAGGGGACAGGGATCTAATTCACCCCTCCACTTT
v_gene: TRBV6-5
j_gene: TRBJ1-6
d_gene: TRBD1

CDR3aa: CASSQDSRDYNEQFF
CDR3nt: TGTGCCAGCAGCCAAGATTCGCGGGACTACAATGAGCAGTTCTTC
v_gene: TRBV4-2
j_gene: TRBJ2-1
d_gene: NA

CDR3aa: CASRGTAGEKETQYF
CDR3nt: TGTGCCAGCAGGGGAACAGCGGGGGAAAAAGAGACCCAGTACTTC
v_gene: TRBV7-6
j_gene: TRBJ2-5
d_gene: TRBD2

CDR3aa: CAWSVMRAANYGYTF
CDR3nt: TGTGCCTGGAGTGTAATGCGTGCCGCTAACTATGGCTACACCTTC
v_gene: TRBV30
j_gene: TRBJ1-2
d_gene: NA